This is a list of T cell receptor beta chains from one sample in a study of shared clonotypes between healthy human individuals. Profiling relied on immunoSEQ multiplex PCR, and the TCRdb table lists in-frame clones only, not all of them. The sample comprises around 510,000 clones, around 76% of which are singletons, and more than 10% rests with the top ten. Sequencing input: PBMCs. The receptors were gathered from a woman aged 40 to 49 in good health. Some clones in this sample may be carry-over from other donors' samples. CDR3s include the opening cysteine and the closing phenylalanine or tryptophan. Each record gives: clone size, D gene, V gene, J gene, CDR3 DNA, CDR3 protein. A D gene is named only where the DNA matches it firmly. The listing skips clone size in some rows; elsewhere it reads once, few, many or a size class.

>NA|NA|TRBV19|TRBJ2-5
TGTGCCAGTAGTGTGGCAGGCCTAGGTGGAGAGACCCAGTACTTC
CASSVAGLGGETQYF
>NA|NA|TRBV4-2|TRBJ1-4
TGTGCCAGCAGCCAAGCCTCATCAGGGGCAACTAATGAAAAACTGTTTTTT
CASSQASSGATNEKLFF
>many|TRBD2|TRBV28|TRBJ2-7
TGTGCCAGCAACGGACTAGCCTACGAGCAGTACTTC
CASNGLAYEQYF
>NA|TRBD1|TRBV6-5|TRBJ1-2
TGTGCCAGCAGTTACTCTGGGACAGCCCCCTATGGCTACACCTTC
CASSYSGTAPYGYTF
>NA|TRBD1|TRBV5-5|TRBJ1-2
TGTGCCAGCAGCCCGACCGGGGGGACAGGGGATAACTATGGCTACACCTTC
CASSPTGGTGDNYGYTF
>NA|NA|TRBV5-4|TRBJ2-7
TGTGCCAGCAGCTTGGAGAGGTACGAGCAGTACTTC
CASSLERYEQYF
>once|NA|TRBV30|TRBJ1-1
TGTGCCTGGAGTGTAGGACTGGCAGGGACCACTGAAGCTTTCTTT
CAWSVGLAGTTEAFF
>few|TRBD1|TRBV5-4|TRBJ1-2
TGTGCCAGCAGCTGGACAGGGGAGGGCTACACCTTC
CASSWTGEGYTF
>NA|TRBD1|TRBV11-3|TRBJ2-7
TGTGCCAGCAGCACCAGGACAGGGACGACTTCCTACGAGCAGTACTTC
CASSTRTGTTSYEQYF
>few|NA|TRBV10-2|TRBJ2-1
TGCGCCAGCAGTGATACTGTGGGATGGGAGCAGTTCTTC
CASSDTVGWEQFF
>NA|TRBD1|TRBV7-8|TRBJ2-7
TGTGCCAGCAGCCGACAGGGATTTAGCTCCTACGAGCAGTACTTC
CASSRQGFSSYEQYF
>few|NA|TRBV5-1|TRBJ2-7
TGCGCCAGCAGCATGGGACCGGGACACAACTACGAGCAGTACTTC
CASSMGPGHNYEQYF
>NA|NA|TRBV7-9|TRBJ1-3
TGTGCCAGCAGCCCCCGGGGAAACACCATATATTTT
CASSPRGNTIYF
>NA|TRBD2|TRBV4-3|TRBJ2-1
TGCGCCAGCAGCCAAGGACTAGCGGGAGGTGGCTCCTACAATGAGCAGTTCTTC
CASSQGLAGGGSYNEQFF
>once|TRBD2|TRBV5-1|TRBJ2-2
TGCGCCAGCAGCTCCCCGACTAGCGGGAGGGCCGGGGACGGGGAGCTGTTTTTT
CASSSPTSGRAGDGELFF
>many|TRBD1|TRBV6-1|TRBJ1-5
TGTGCCAGCAGTGAAGCAGCAGGGGGGGGTCAGCCCCAGCATTTT
CASSEAAGGGQPQHF
>NA|NA|TRBV5-1|TRBJ2-2
TGCGCCAGCAGCTTGCGTACCTCGACCGGGGAGCTGTTTTTT
CASSLRTSTGELFF
>NA|NA|TRBV4-2|TRBJ1-1
TGTGCCAGCAGCGCCCACGGGGGGACTGAAGCTTTCTTT
CASSAHGGTEAFF
>NA|NA|TRBV28|TRBJ2-7
TGTGCCACCGTAGCGGACCACTACGAGCAGTACTTC
CATVADHYEQYF
>many|NA|TRBV28|TRBJ1-4
TGTGCCAGCAGTCCCCCCCGGGGAAAACTGTTTTTT
CASSPPRGKLFF
>NA|NA|TRBV18|TRBJ1-5
TGTGCCAGCTCACCACTTGGTAGCAATCAGCCCCAGCATTTT
CASSPLGSNQPQHF
>NA|NA|TRBV27|TRBJ2-3
TGTGCCAGCAGCCCAGGAGTGGCAGATACGCAGTATTTT
CASSPGVADTQYF
>NA|NA|TRBV30|TRBJ2-3
TGTGCCTCGACCGGGAGCCAGACTAGCACAGATACGCAGTATTTT
CASTGSQTSTDTQYF
>NA|NA|TRBV28|TRBJ2-2
TGTGCCAGCGCCTCCCAAGCCTTCACCGGGGAGCTGTTTTTT
CASASQAFTGELFF
>NA|NA|TRBV18|TRBJ2-1
TGTGCCAGCTCACCTCGGTCCTCTCACAATGAGCAGTTCTTC
CASSPRSSHNEQFF
>NA|NA|TRBV6-1|TRBJ1-3
TGTGCCAGCAGTGAGTTAGGGGTTGGAAACACCATATATTTT
CASSELGVGNTIYF
>NA|NA|TRBV10-2|TRBJ2-3
TGCGCCAGCGCCAGGGGCGGGAGTCGGTCAGATACGCAGTATTTT
CASARGGSRSDTQYF
>NA|NA|TRBV9|TRBJ2-7
TGTGCCAGCTCAGGGAGCTCCTACGAGCAGTACTTC
CASSGSSYEQYF
>NA|NA|TRBV21-1|TRBJ1-1
TGTGCCAGCAGAATTCGGCTAGCTACAATTCGCACTGAAGCTTTCTTT
CASRIRLATIRTEAFF
>NA|NA|TRBV18|TRBJ2-7
TGTGCCAGCTCCTCCGAGCGTTCCTACGAGCAGTACTTC
CASSSERSYEQYF
>NA|TRBD1|TRBV7-6|TRBJ1-2
TGTGCCAGCAGCTTACTCGGACAGGGGAACAACTATGGCTACACCTTC
CASSLLGQGNNYGYTF
>NA|NA|TRBV10-3|TRBJ2-1
TGTGCCATCACCCCCACCCCCTCCTACAATGAGCAGTTCTTC
CAITPTPSYNEQFF
>NA|TRBD1|TRBV7-1|TRBJ2-7
TGTGCCAGCAGCCCGACAGGGGGCCGAACCTACGAGCAGTACTTC
CASSPTGGRTYEQYF
>NA|TRBD1|TRBV5-1|TRBJ2-2
TGCGCCAGCAGCTTGGAAACAGGGGACACCGGGGAGCTGTTTTTT
CASSLETGDTGELFF
>NA|NA|TRBV6-5|TRBJ2-3
TGTGCCAGTCATACTAGCAAACGGGGCACAGATACGCAGTATTTT
CASHTSKRGTDTQYF
>NA|NA|TRBV5-5|TRBJ2-7
TGTGCCAGCAGCTTGAGTCCCATGGGCAGGGAAGACGAGCAGTACTTC
CASSLSPMGREDEQYF
>once|NA|TRBV29-1|TRBJ2-7
TGCAGCGTTGGAGCGGACTCCTACGAGCAGTACTTC
CSVGADSYEQYF
>NA|NA|TRBV2|TRBJ1-1
TGTGCCAGCATAGGAACGGGCCTCGGTACTGAAGCTTTCTTT
CASIGTGLGTEAFF
>NA|NA|TRBV18|TRBJ1-3
TGTGCCAGCTCACCACCCCGGGGGGCAGATGGAAACACCATATATTTT
CASSPPRGADGNTIYF
>NA|NA|TRBV7-9|TRBJ2-5
TGTGCCAGCAGCTTAGTCCGGGGTAAAGGGACCCAGTACTTC
CASSLVRGKGTQYF
>NA|NA|TRBV6-5|TRBJ2-1
TGTGCCAGCCGTCTGAGTCATGAGCAGTTCTTC
CASRLSHEQFF
>NA|TRBD1|TRBV30|TRBJ1-3
TGTGCCTGGAGTGCCTCCGGGACAGCTGGAAACACCATATATTTT
CAWSASGTAGNTIYF
>few|NA|TRBV5-1|TRBJ2-7
TGCGCCAGCAGCTTGGAAGCGAGGGAGCAGTACTTC
CASSLEAREQYF